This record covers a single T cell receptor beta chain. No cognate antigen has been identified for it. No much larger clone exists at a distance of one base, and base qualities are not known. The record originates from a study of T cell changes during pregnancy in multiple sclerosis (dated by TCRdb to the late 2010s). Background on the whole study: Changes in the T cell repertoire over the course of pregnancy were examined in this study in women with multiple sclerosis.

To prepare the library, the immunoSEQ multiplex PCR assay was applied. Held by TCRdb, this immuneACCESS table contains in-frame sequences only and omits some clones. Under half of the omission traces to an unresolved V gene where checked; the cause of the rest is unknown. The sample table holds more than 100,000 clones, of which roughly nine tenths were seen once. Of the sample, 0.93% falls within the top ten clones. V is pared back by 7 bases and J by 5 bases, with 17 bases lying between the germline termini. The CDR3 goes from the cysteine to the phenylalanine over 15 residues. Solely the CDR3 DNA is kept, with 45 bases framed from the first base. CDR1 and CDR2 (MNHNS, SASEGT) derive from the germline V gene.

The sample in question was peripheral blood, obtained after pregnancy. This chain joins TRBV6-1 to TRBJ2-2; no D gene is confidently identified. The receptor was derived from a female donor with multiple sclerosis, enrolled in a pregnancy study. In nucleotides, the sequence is TGTGCCAGCACTCTTTCGCCCACGAGGACCGGGGAGCTGTTTTTT. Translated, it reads CASTLSPTRTGELFF.